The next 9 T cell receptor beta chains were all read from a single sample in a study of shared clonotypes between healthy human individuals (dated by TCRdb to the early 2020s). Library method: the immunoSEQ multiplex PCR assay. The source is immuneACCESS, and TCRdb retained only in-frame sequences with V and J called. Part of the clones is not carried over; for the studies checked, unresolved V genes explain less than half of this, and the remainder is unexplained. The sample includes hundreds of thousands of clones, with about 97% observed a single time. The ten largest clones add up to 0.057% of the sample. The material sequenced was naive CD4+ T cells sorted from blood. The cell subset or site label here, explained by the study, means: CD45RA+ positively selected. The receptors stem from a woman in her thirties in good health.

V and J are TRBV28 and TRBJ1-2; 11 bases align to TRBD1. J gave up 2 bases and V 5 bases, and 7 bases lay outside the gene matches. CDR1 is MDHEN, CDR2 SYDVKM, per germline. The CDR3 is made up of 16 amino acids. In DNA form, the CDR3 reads TGTGCCAGCAGTCCCAATTGGACAGGGGGCAACTATGGCTACACCTTC. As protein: CASSPNWTGGNYGYTF.

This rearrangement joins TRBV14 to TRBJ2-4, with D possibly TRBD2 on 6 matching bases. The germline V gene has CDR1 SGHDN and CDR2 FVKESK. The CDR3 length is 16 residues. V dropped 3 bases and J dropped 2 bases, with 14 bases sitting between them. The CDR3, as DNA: TGTGCCAGCAGCCAGCACGGGGGTGGGACCAAAAACATTCAGTACTTC. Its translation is CASSQHGGGTKNIQYF. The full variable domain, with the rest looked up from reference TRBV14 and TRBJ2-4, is EAGVTQFPSHSVIEKGQTVTLRCDPISGHDNLYWYRRVMGKEIKFLLHFVKESKQDESGMPNNRFLAERTGGTYSTLKVQPAELEDSGVYFCASSQHGGGTKNIQYFGAGTRLSVL.

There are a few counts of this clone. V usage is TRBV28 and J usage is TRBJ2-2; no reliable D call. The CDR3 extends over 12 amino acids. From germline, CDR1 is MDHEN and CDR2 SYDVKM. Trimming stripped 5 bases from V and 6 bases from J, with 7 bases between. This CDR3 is CASSREAGELFF. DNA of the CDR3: TGTGCCAGCAGTCGTGAAGCCGGGGAGCTGTTTTTT. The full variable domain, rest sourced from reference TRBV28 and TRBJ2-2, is DVKVTQSSRYLVKRTGEKVFLECVQDMDHENMFWYRQDPGLGLRLIYFSYDVKMKEKGDIPEGYSVSREKKERFSLILESASTNQTSMYLCASSREAGELFFGEGSRLTVL.

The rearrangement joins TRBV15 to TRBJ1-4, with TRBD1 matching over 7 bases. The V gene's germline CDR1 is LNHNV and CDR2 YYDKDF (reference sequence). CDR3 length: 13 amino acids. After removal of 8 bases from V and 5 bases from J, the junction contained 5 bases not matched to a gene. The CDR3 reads CATQGQLNEKLFF. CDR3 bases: TGTGCCACCCAGGGACAGCTAAATGAAAAACTGTTTTTT.

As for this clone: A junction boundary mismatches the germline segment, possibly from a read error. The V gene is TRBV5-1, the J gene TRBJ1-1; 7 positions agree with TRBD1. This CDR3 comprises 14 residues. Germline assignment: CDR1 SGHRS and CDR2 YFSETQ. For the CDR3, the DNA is TGCGCCAGCAGCTTGGCCAGGACAGGTTCGATGGGGGGCTTT. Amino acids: CASSLARTGSMGGF. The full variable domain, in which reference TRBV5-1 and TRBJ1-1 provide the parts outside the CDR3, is KAGVTQTPRYLIKTRGQQVTLSCSPISGHRSVSWYQQTPGQGLQFLFEYFSETQRNKGNFPGRFSGRQFSNSRSEMNVSTLELGDSALYLCASSLARTGSMGGFGQGTRLTVV.

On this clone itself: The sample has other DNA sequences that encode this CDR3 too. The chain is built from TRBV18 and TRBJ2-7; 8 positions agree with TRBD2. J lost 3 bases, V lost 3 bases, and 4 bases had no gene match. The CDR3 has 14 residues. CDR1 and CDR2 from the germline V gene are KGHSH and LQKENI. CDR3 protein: CASSPPGGGYEQYF. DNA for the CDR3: TGTGCCAGCTCACCGCCGGGGGGGGGCTACGAGCAGTACTTC.

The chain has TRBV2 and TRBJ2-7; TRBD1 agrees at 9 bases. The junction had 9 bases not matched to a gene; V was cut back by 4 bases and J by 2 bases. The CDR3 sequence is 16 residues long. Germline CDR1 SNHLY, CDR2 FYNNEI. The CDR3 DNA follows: TGTGCCAGCAGTGCGCATTGGGACAGGGCTACCTACGAGCAGTACTTC. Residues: CASSAHWDRATYEQYF.

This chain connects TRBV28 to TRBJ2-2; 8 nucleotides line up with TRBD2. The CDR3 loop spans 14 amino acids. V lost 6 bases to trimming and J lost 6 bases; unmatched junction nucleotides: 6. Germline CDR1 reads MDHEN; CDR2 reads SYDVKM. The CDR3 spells CASSTPGRAGELFF. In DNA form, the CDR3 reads TGTGCCAGCAGCACACCCGGGAGGGCCGGGGAGCTGTTTTTT. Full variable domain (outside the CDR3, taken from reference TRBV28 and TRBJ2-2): DVKVTQSSRYLVKRTGEKVFLECVQDMDHENMFWYRQDPGLGLRLIYFSYDVKMKEKGDIPEGYSVSREKKERFSLILESASTNQTSMYLCASSTPGRAGELFFGEGSRLTVL.

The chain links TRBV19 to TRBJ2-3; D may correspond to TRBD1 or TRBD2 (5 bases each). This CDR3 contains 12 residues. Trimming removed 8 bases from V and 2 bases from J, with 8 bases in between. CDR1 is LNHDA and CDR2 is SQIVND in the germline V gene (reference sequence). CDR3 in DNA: TGTGCCAGTGAAGGGACCACAGATACGCAGTATTTT. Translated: CASEGTTDTQYF.